This TCR beta chain was profiled in a study of T cells after yellow fever vaccination. This clonotype was observed many times. Trimming took off 7 bases at V and 4 bases at J, with 14 bases between the two ends. This CDR3 contains 12 residues. Germline CDR1 and CDR2: SQVTM and ANQGSEA. TCRdb independently ran MiXCR on the 5' RACE reads; one entry per CDR3 protein. The data show around 230,000 distinct CDR3 sequences, 6.7% seen once. The V gene is TRBV29-1, the J gene TRBJ2-7; D not certain. Sequencing was performed on CD4+ T cells sorted from PBMCs, taken on the day of the yellow fever booster vaccination. This receptor was obtained from a man younger than 40 who received the YFV17D yellow fever vaccine. The CDR3 sequence is CSGASSIYEQYF. CDR3 bases: TGCAGCGGTGCCTCGTCCATATACGAGCAGTACTTC.